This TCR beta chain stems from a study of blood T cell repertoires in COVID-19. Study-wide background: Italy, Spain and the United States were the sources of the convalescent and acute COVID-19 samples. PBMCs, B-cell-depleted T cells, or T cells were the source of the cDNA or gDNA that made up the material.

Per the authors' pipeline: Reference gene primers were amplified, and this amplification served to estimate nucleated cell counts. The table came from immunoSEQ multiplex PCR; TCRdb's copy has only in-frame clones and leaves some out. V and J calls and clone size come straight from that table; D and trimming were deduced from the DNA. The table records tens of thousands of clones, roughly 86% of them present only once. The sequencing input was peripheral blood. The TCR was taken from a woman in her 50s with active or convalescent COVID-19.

The CDR3 DNA follows: TGTGCCAGTAGTCTCACAGGGGGCACCTCCTACAATGAGCAGTTCTTC. Translating it yields CASSLTGGTSYNEQFF. V gene TRBV19 combines with J gene TRBJ2-1, with 9 bases matching TRBD1. This CDR3 is built from 16 residues. With V trimmed by 5 bases and J by 0 bases, 5 bases remained unmatched. Germline-derived CDR1 and CDR2 are LNHDA and SQIVND (reference sequence).